The 5 T cell receptor beta chains reported below all come from one sample, sequenced in a study of T cell changes during pregnancy in multiple sclerosis. Clones were sequenced by immunoSEQ multiplex PCR, and TCRdb holds only the in-frame ones, with some missing. The table lists around 21,000 clones, 80% to 90% of them singletons. The material sequenced was CD8+ T cells from peripheral blood mononuclear cells, taken in the first trimester of pregnancy. The origin of the receptors is a female donor with multiple sclerosis, enrolled in a pregnancy study.

The gene calls are TRBV11-3 and TRBJ2-5; 7 nucleotides match TRBD1. The V and J ends lost 4 bases and 0 bases, in that order; junction bases with no gene match: 11. This CDR3 spans 17 amino acids. CDR1 and CDR2 (germline): SGHNT, YENEEA. The CDR3 bases are TGTGCCAGCAGCTCAGGGACAGCTATGAGGGACCAAGAGACCCAGTACTTC. This sequence encodes CASSSGTAMRDQETQYF.

V usage is TRBV4-3 and J usage is TRBJ1-4; D is uncertain. The CDR3 sequence is 15 residues long. The germline V gene has CDR1 LGHNA and CDR2 YSLEER. V dropped 4 bases and J dropped 7 bases, with 16 bases sitting between them. CDR3 in amino acids: CASSPGNAVFEKLFF. CDR3 bases: TGCGCCAGCAGCCCCGGGAACGCGGTTTTTGAAAAACTGTTTTTT.

V usage is TRBV30 and J usage is TRBJ1-2, with D maybe TRBD1 (6 bases). Between the trimmed V and J ends, which lost 5 bases and 8 bases, there was a span of 12 bases. Per the germline V gene, CDR1 is GTSNPN and CDR2 is SVGIG (reference sequence). There are 11 residues in the CDR3. The CDR3 spells CAWGGAWGYTF. The CDR3 DNA sequence: TGTGCCTGGGGGGGGGCTTGGGGCTACACCTTC.

The chain carries TRBV6-4 and TRBJ2-1; the D gene is possibly TRBD2 (6 bases). The germline V gene encodes CDR1 MRHNA and CDR2 SNTAGT. CDR3 length: 14 residues. Trimming removed 2 bases from V and 7 bases from J, with 12 bases in between. In DNA form, the CDR3 reads TGTGCCAGCAGTGACCGGTCGGAGGGAAATGAGCAGTTCTTC. It codes for CASSDRSEGNEQFF.

CDR3 nucleotide sequence: TGTGCCAGCAGGCCCGGACTAGCGGGAGTAAATGAGCAGTTCTTC. Encoded protein: CASRPGLAGVNEQFF. The V and J genes are TRBV7-9 and TRBJ2-1; 13 nucleotides align to TRBD2. Germline CDR1 SEHNR, CDR2 FQNEAQ (reference sequence). The V gene end was trimmed by 6 bases and the J gene end by 7 bases; junction bases not matched to a gene: 6. This CDR3 region has 15 residues.